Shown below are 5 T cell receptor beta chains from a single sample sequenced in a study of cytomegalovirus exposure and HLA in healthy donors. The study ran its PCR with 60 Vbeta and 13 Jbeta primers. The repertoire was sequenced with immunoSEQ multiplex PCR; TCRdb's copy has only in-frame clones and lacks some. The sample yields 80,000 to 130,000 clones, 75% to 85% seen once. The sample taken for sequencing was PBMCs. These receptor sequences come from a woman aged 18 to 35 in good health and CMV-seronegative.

CDR3 DNA sequence: TGTGCCAGCAGCCCGTGGGGCGGGGGCCCTCGGGAGACCCAGTACTTC. It is translated as CASSPWGGGPRETQYF. The chain uses TRBV27 and TRBJ2-5; D is possibly TRBD2 (7 bases). Germline-derived CDR1 and CDR2 are MNHEY and SMNVEV (reference sequence). The CDR3 contains 16 residues. V was trimmed by 6 bases and J by 5 bases, leaving 22 bases between them.

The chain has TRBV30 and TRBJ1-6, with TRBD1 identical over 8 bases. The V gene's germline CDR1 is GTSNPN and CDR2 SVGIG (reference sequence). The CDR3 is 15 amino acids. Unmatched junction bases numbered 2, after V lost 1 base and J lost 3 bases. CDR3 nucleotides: TGTGCCTGGAGTGCGGACAGGGTCTATAATTCACCCCTCCACTTT. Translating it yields CAWSADRVYNSPLHF.

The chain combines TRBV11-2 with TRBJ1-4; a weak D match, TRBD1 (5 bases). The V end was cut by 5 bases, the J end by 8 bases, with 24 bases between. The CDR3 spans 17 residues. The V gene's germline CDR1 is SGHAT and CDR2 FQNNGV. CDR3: CASSLSQGSTVGEKLFF. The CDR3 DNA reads TGTGCCAGCAGCCTTTCTCAGGGCTCAACTGTGGGGGAAAAACTGTTTTTT. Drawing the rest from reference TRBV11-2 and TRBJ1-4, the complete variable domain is EAGVAQSPRYKIIEKRQSVAFWCNPISGHATLYWYQQILGQGPKLLIQFQNNGVVDDSQLPKDRFSAERLKGVDSTLKIQPAKLEDSAVYLCASSLSQGSTVGEKLFFGSGTQLSVL.

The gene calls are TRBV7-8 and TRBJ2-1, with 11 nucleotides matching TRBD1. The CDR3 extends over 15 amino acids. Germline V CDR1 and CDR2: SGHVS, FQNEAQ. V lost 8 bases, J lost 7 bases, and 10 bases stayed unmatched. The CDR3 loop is CASDSRDRGLNEQFF. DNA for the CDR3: TGTGCCAGCGACTCCCGGGACAGGGGGTTAAATGAGCAGTTCTTC.

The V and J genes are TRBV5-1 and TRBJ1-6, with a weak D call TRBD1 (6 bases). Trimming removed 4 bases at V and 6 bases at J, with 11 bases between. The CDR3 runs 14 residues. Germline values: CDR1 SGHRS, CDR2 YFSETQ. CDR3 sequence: CASSQQGINSPLHF. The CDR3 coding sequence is TGCGCCAGCAGCCAGCAGGGGATTAATTCACCCCTCCACTTT.